The 13 T cell receptor beta chains below all came from one sample that was sequenced in a study of blood T cell repertoires in COVID-19. The protocol was immunoSEQ multiplex PCR, while the TCRdb copy is restricted to in-frame clones and leaves out a portion. The profile shows approximately 330,000 clones, 90% of them singletons. Specimen: peripheral blood. The receptors were sampled from a woman aged 40 to 50 with COVID-19, enrolled during active disease.

The J gene is TRBJ2-7, the V gene TRBV7-2; 12 bases match TRBD1. Germline CDR1 SGHTA, CDR2 FQGNSA. V shed 5 bases, J shed 2 bases, and the junction held 4 bases outside the gene matches. This CDR3 spans 15 amino acids. For the CDR3, the DNA is TGTGCCAGCAGCCCCTGGGACAGGGGGCCCTACGAGCAGTACTTC. Translation gives CASSPWDRGPYEQYF.

This clone was detected once. The CDR3 nucleotides are TGTGCCAGCAGCCCGGGACAGGGGGCGAACACTGAAGCTTTCTTT. This codes for CASSPGQGANTEAFF. The rearrangement uses TRBV6-5 and TRBJ1-1, with 12 bases identical to TRBD1. CDR1 MNHEY and CDR2 SVGAGI come from the germline V gene. This CDR3 spans 15 amino acids. V trimming: 6 bases; J trimming: 1 base; junction bases outside the gene matches: 3.

The CDR3 loop is CSVEGGADYGYTF. DNA for the CDR3: TGCAGCGTTGAAGGGGGAGCGGACTATGGCTACACCTTC. The chain is built from TRBV29-1 and TRBJ1-2; D not resolved. CDR3 length equals 13 residues. Per the germline V gene, CDR1 is SQVTM and CDR2 is ANQGSEA. The V and J ends lost 1 base and 3 bases respectively, with 9 bases between them. The full variable domain, in which reference TRBV29-1 and TRBJ1-2 provide the parts outside the CDR3, is SAVISQKPSRDICQRGTSLTIQCQVDSQVTMMFWYRQQPGQSLTLIATANQGSEATYESGFVIDKFPISRPNLTFSTLTVSNMSPEDSSIYLCSVEGGADYGYTFGSGTRLTVV.

This clone appeared a few times. The V and J genes are TRBV6-4 and TRBJ2-2, with D perhaps matching TRBD1 (6 bases). CDR1 is MRHNA, CDR2 SNTAGT, per germline. The length of the CDR3 is 13 residues. V lost 8 bases and J lost 5, with 12 bases in between. CDR3 sequence (DNA): TGTGCCAGCGGCGAGGGGGATACCGGGGAGCTGTTTTTT. This codes for CASGEGDTGELFF.

The CDR3 reads CASSWTSGPWYNEQFF. CDR3 nucleotide sequence: TGTGCCAGCAGTTGGACTAGCGGTCCTTGGTACAATGAGCAGTTCTTC. The V call is TRBV6-5, the J call TRBJ2-1, with 10 bases fitting TRBD2. Trimming at V came to 4 bases and at J to 4 bases, leaving 7 bases not matched to a gene. The CDR3 has 16 amino acids. Germline values: CDR1 MNHEY, CDR2 SVGAGI.

This clone was seen a handful of times. The J gene is TRBJ2-7, the V gene TRBV6-1; 10 bases are shared with TRBD1. CDR1 MNHNS and CDR2 SASEGT come from the germline V gene. The V gene end was trimmed by 3 bases and the J gene end by 7 bases; junction bases not matched to a gene: 6. The CDR3 is made up of 14 amino acids. CDR3 nucleotide sequence: TGTGCCAGCAGTGACGGGACAGGGGCTTTAGAGCAGTACTTC. This encodes CASSDGTGALEQYF.

Concerning this clone itself: One end of the junction is discordant with germline, which a read error may explain. The V gene is TRBV7-7, the J gene TRBJ2-1, with a possible D match to TRBD1 (7 bases). This CDR3 spans 16 amino acids. Germline CDR1 is SSHAT and CDR2 is FNYEAQ (reference sequence). CDR3 sequence: CASSLAAGGPGNEQFF. The CDR3 bases are TGTGCTAGCAGCTTAGCGGCAGGGGGGCCGGGCAATGAGCAGTTCTTC.

V gene TRBV9 combines with J gene TRBJ2-5; perhaps TRBD1 as D (6 bases). Germline V gene sequence: CDR1 SGDLS, CDR2 YYNGEE. CDR3 length: 15 residues. V lost 4 bases and J lost 6, with 19 bases in between. The CDR3 here is CASSPTGGTVQTQYF. The CDR3 coding sequence is TGTGCCAGCAGCCCTACTGGGGGCACGGTTCAGACCCAGTACTTC.

The chain couples TRBV9 to TRBJ2-7; D uncertain. The CDR3 has 15 amino acids. Trimming stripped 0 bases from V and 2 bases from J, with 12 bases between. The V gene's germline CDR1 is SGDLS and CDR2 YYNGEE. The CDR3 DNA follows: TGTGCCAGCAGCGTAGAAACAGACCCGACCTACGAGCAGTACTTC. Amino acids: CASSVETDPTYEQYF.

The chain is built from TRBV14 and TRBJ2-6, with 9 bases identical to TRBD1. J lost 1 base, V lost 5 bases, and 9 bases had no gene match. The CDR3 runs 18 residues. Germline V gene sequence: CDR1 SGHDN, CDR2 FVKESK. CDR3 bases: TGTGCCAGCAGCATCCGGGACAGGGCCTTATCTGGGGCCAACGTCCTGACTTTC. Its translation is CASSIRDRALSGANVLTF. Supplemented by reference TRBV14 and TRBJ2-6, the full variable domain reads EAGVTQFPSHSVIEKGQTVTLRCDPISGHDNLYWYRRVMGKEIKFLLHFVKESKQDESGMPNNRFLAERTGGTYSTLKVQPAELEDSGVYFCASSIRDRALSGANVLTFGAGSRLTVL.

The gene calls are TRBV7-9 and TRBJ1-2; no clear D. The CDR3 consists of 13 residues. The germline V gene encodes CDR1 SEHNR and CDR2 FQNEAQ (reference sequence). V shed 2 bases and J shed 8 bases, with 12 bases lying between them. The CDR3 here is CASSLPRDPGYTF. CDR3 bases: TGTGCCAGCAGCTTACCGCGGGATCCGGGCTACACCTTC.

This clone occurred once. The V call is TRBV28, the J call TRBJ2-7, with 13 bases lining up with TRBD2. J lost 2 bases, V lost 6 bases, and 7 bases had no gene match. CDR3 length: 16 residues. The V gene's germline CDR1 is MDHEN and CDR2 SYDVKM. The DNA for the CDR3 is TGTGCCAGCAGCTCCGGGGGACTAGCGGGGACCTACGAGCAGTACTTC. Translation gives CASSSGGLAGTYEQYF.

The V gene is TRBV6-5, the J gene TRBJ1-1; tentative D call: TRBD1 (5 bases). The CDR3 is made up of 15 amino acids. The V end lost 4 bases, the J end lost 5 bases, and 17 bases lay between the germline ends. Germline V gives CDR1 MNHEY, CDR2 SVGAGI. CDR3 in DNA: TGTGCCAGCAGTTCCCCTTGGGGCGAGTGGACTGAAGCTTTCTTT. This sequence encodes CASSSPWGEWTEAFF.